The 15 T cell receptor beta chains below all came from one sample that was sequenced in a study of radiotherapy plus CTLA-4 blockade in lung cancer. Only in-frame clones appear in the TCRdb table, and some are missing; sequencing was by immunoSEQ multiplex PCR. The sample yields around 99,000 clones, just over 85% seen once. The input for sequencing was peripheral blood, taken from a patient treated with radiotherapy plus ipilimumab. Every receptor here comes from a human donor with non-small cell lung cancer that progressed on radiotherapy plus ipilimumab.

This clone was observed a single time. V usage is TRBV7-9 and J usage is TRBJ1-5; 12 bases are a match to TRBD1. V lost 1 base and J lost 5; bases outside the gene matches: 6. From germline, CDR1 is SEHNR and CDR2 FQNEAQ (reference sequence). The CDR3 contains 17 residues. CDR3: CASSLVGTGGWDQPQHF. The CDR3 nucleotides read TGTGCCAGCAGCTTAGTAGGGACAGGGGGCTGGGATCAGCCCCAGCATTTT.

The chain combines TRBV30 with TRBJ1-3; weak D call: TRBD1 (6 bases). V lost 8 bases to trimming and J lost 1 base, with 9 bases between them. Germline V gives CDR1 GTSNPN, CDR2 SVGIG (reference sequence). This CDR3 contains 12 residues. CDR3 sequence reads: CAGRGSGNTIYF. CDR3 nucleotide sequence: TGTGCCGGCAGGGGTTCTGGAAACACCATATATTTT.

This sequence joins TRBV29-1 and TRBJ2-5, with 7 bases fitting TRBD2. CDR1 and CDR2 (germline): SQVTM, ANQGSEA. The V segment lost 7 bases and the J segment 1 base; nucleotides outside the gene matches: 3. CDR3 length: 12 residues. CDR3 protein: CSASSGQETQYF. For the CDR3, the DNA is TGCAGCGCCTCTAGCGGCCAAGAGACCCAGTACTTC.

As DNA, the CDR3 is TGTGCCACCACTCACTCACAAGACCACAGAACCGGGGAGCTGTTTTTT. Translating it yields CATTHSQDHRTGELFF. This chain connects TRBV6-5 to TRBJ2-2; no definite D call. The V gene lost 10 bases and the J gene lost 5 bases, with 23 bases spanning the gap. Germline assignment: CDR1 MNHEY and CDR2 SVGAGI. This CDR3 is built from 16 residues.

The J gene is TRBJ2-1, the V gene TRBV7-9; TRBD2 agrees at 15 bases. Germline loops: CDR1 SEHNR, CDR2 FQNEAQ (reference sequence). The CDR3 totals 13 residues. V was pared by 8 bases and J by 10 bases, with 3 bases of the junction left unmatched. CDR3: CASGLAGGREQFF. CDR3 nucleotides: TGTGCCAGCGGACTAGCGGGAGGGAGAGAGCAGTTCTTC.

The chain joins TRBV6-5 to TRBJ2-5, with 11 bases lining up with TRBD2. With the DNA end fitting TRBJ2-7 better, the J assignment may be wrong. The germline V gene has CDR1 MNHEY and CDR2 SVGAGI. The CDR3 is 15 amino acids. The CDR3 coding sequence is TGTGCCAGCAGTGCACCGGGACTAGCGGTTTACGAGCAGTACTTC. Protein product: CASSAPGLAVYEQYF.

V usage is TRBV30 and J usage is TRBJ1-3; 8 nucleotides align to TRBD1. The ends lost 5 bases at V and 0 bases at J; junction bases unmatched: 0. Germline CDR1 and CDR2: GTSNPN and SVGIG (reference sequence). CDR3 length: 13 residues. The CDR3 nucleotides are TGTGCCTGGGGGACAGGCTCTGGAAACACCATATATTTT. Residues: CAWGTGSGNTIYF. Variable domain in full (rest from reference TRBV30 and TRBJ1-3): SQTIHQWPATLVQPVGSPLSLECTVEGTSNPNLYWYRQAAGRGLQLLFYSVGIGQISSEVPQNLSASRPQDRQFILSSKKLLLSDSGFYLCAWGTGSGNTIYFGEGSWLTVV.

The chain joins TRBV5-1 to TRBJ1-3; D is possibly TRBD1 (5 bases). Trimming cost V 1 base and J 1 base, with 12 bases left between them. The germline gives CDR1 SGHRS, CDR2 YFSETQ. The CDR3 runs to 16 residues. CDR3: CASSLSARESGNTIYF. CDR3 in DNA: TGCGCCAGCAGCTTGTCTGCCAGGGAATCTGGAAACACCATATATTTT.

V usage is TRBV9 and J usage is TRBJ1-1; 8 bases match TRBD1. V gave up 1 base and J gave up 3 bases; unmatched junction bases: 2. The CDR3 is 14 amino acids. Germline CDR1 reads SGDLS; CDR2 reads YYNGEE. In nucleotides, the CDR3 is TGTGCCAGCAGCGTAACGGACAGGGACACTGAAGCTTTCTTT. Protein sequence: CASSVTDRDTEAFF.

The count of this clone is one. The chain carries TRBV11-2 and TRBJ1-2; D is unclear. CDR1 is SGHAT, CDR2 FQNNGV, per germline. The CDR3 totals 13 residues. The V gene lost 5 bases and the J gene lost 8 bases, with 15 bases spanning the gap. The CDR3 here is CASSRDSGGGYTF. The CDR3 DNA reads TGTGCCAGCAGCCGAGACTCGGGCGGGGGCTACACCTTC. Using reference TRBV11-2 and TRBJ1-2 for the parts outside the CDR3, the full variable domain is EAGVAQSPRYKIIEKRQSVAFWCNPISGHATLYWYQQILGQGPKLLIQFQNNGVVDDSQLPKDRFSAERLKGVDSTLKIQPAKLEDSAVYLCASSRDSGGGYTFGSGTRLTVV.

The V call is TRBV5-1, the J call TRBJ2-3; possible D gene TRBD2, 6 bases. CDR1 is SGHRS, CDR2 YFSETQ, per germline. Trimming stripped 4 bases from V and 7 bases from J, with 13 bases between. This CDR3 comprises 13 residues. The CDR3 bases are TGCGCCAGCAGCCGGGACTTCCGCAATACGCAGTATTTT. Translation gives CASSRDFRNTQYF. Using reference TRBV5-1 and TRBJ2-3 for the parts outside the CDR3, the full variable domain is KAGVTQTPRYLIKTRGQQVTLSCSPISGHRSVSWYQQTPGQGLQFLFEYFSETQRNKGNFPGRFSGRQFSNSRSEMNVSTLELGDSALYLCASSRDFRNTQYFGPGTRLTVL.

This clone was seen just once. The chain combines TRBV15 with TRBJ1-4; D is unresolved. This CDR3 contains 15 residues. V was trimmed by 0 bases and J by 7 bases, leaving 12 bases between them. CDR1 and CDR2 from the germline V gene are LNHNV and YYDKDF (reference sequence). For the CDR3, the DNA is TGTGCCACCAGCAGAGAGGCCCCCTCGGGTGAAAAACTGTTTTTT. Its translation is CATSREAPSGEKLFF.

The chain has TRBV9 and TRBJ2-7, with D uncertain. The CDR3 contains 14 residues. With 2 bases removed from V and 9 bases from J, the gap between germline ends came to 18 bases. Germline V gene sequence: CDR1 SGDLS, CDR2 YYNGEE. The CDR3 loop is CASSVDVIPTGQYF. CDR3 bases: TGTGCCAGCAGCGTGGACGTTATTCCTACGGGGCAGTACTTC. The variable domain in full, completed from reference TRBV9 and TRBJ2-7, reads DSGVTQTPKHLITATGQRVTLRCSPRSGDLSVYWYQQSLDQGLQFLIQYYNGEERAKGNILERFSAQQFPDLHSELNLSSLELGDSALYFCASSVDVIPTGQYFGPGTRLTVT.

This chain connects TRBV28 to TRBJ2-2, with TRBD1 as a possible D gene (5 bases). Looked up from germline, CDR1 is MDHEN and CDR2 is SYDVKM. V lost 5 bases and J 8 bases, leaving 12 bases between the germline ends. The CDR3 extends over 13 amino acids. CDR3 DNA: TGTGCCAGCAGTGAGGACACGTTTGGGGAGCTGTTTTTT. Translating it yields CASSEDTFGELFF.

The chain couples TRBV5-4 to TRBJ2-7, with 10 nucleotides matching TRBD1. From germline, CDR1 is SGHNT and CDR2 YYREEE (reference sequence). V was clipped by 0 bases and J by 6 bases; unmatched bases: 6. The CDR3 runs 15 residues. The CDR3: CASSLGHGQGGEQYF. The CDR3 coding sequence is TGTGCCAGCAGCTTGGGTCACGGACAGGGGGGCGAGCAGTACTTC.